This T cell receptor beta chain originates from a study of blood T cell repertoires in COVID-19. At the level of the study: There were acute and convalescent COVID-19 samples, and they came from the United States, Italy and Spain. Sources were T cells, B-cell-depleted T cells, or PBMCs; the material itself was cDNA or gDNA.

The sample holds one count of this clone. Germline CDR1 and CDR2: SGHNT and YYREEE (reference sequence). The CDR3 runs 16 residues. Trimming cost V 1 base and J 3 bases; bases outside gene matches: 6. Per the original methods: Reference gene primer amplification in the assay estimated nucleated cell counts. Here immunoSEQ multiplex PCR was the method, and the copy in TCRdb shows in-frame clones only, minus some. V, J and clone size derive from that table, while D and trimming were established from the DNA sequence. This sample carries about 300,000 clones, around 84% of them seen once, and the ten largest clones take around 4.6%.

The origin of this receptor is a man aged 25-45 years who had recovered from COVID-19. The V gene is TRBV5-4, the J gene TRBJ2-3; 9 bases are a match to TRBD2. Sequenced sample: PBMCs or T cells enriched from blood (not recorded which). The CDR3 here is CASSLSLAGLTDTQYF. CDR3 sequence (DNA): TGTGCCAGCAGCTTGTCTCTAGCGGGATTAACAGATACGCAGTATTTT.